This T cell receptor beta chain was retrieved from a study of identical twins. Study-level results: Within twin pairs, the out-of-frame alpha sequences they shared showed excess low generation probability.

MiXCR, applied by TCRdb to the 5' RACE reads, yields one record per CDR3 protein. The table includes some 500,000 distinct CDR3 sequences, around 20% detected once. Per germline, CDR1 DFQATT and CDR2 SNEGSKA (reference sequence). This CDR3 is 11 amino acids long. V was cut by 5 bases and J by 6 bases, with 11 bases left in between. This clonotype has only a few counts. The antigen is not known. These data also formed part of another study, on T cells expressing NK-cell markers.

The chain couples TRBV20-1 to TRBJ2-7; tentatively, D is TRBD1 or TRBD2 (5 bases each). This receptor was identified in a woman aged 18-29 years in good health. Sequenced input: CD4+ T cells sorted from blood. The CDR3 loop reads CSAGQRGEQYF. CDR3 sequence (DNA): TGCAGTGCTGGGCAGAGGGGCGAGCAGTACTTC.